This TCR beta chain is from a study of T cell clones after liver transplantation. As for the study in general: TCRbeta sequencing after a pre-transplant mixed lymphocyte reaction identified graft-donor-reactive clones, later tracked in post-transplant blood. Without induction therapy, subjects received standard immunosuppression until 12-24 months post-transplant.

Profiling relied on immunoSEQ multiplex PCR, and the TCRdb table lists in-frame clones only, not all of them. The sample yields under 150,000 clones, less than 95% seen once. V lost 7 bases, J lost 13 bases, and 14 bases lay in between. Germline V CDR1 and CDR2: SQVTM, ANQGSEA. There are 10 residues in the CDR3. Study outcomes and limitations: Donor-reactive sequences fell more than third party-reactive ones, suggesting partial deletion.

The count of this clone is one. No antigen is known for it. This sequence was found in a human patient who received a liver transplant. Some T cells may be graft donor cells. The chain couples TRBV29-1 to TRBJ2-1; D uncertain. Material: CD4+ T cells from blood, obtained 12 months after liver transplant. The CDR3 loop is CSATATLQFF. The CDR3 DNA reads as TGCAGCGCCACGGCCACCTTACAGTTCTTC.